The clone carrying this TCR beta chain was detected once. What it binds is not known. Germline CDR1 SGHAT, CDR2 FQNNGV. The CDR3 runs to 16 residues. V lost 5 bases and J lost 0, with 15 bases in between. The sample originates from a study of regulatory T cells in long-lasting Graves disease. Study context: Those with persistent Graves' disease had received antithyroid drugs for over 5 years with positive TSH receptor antibodies. Study results and caveats: New patients shared around 980 public clonotypes, and persistent patients shared more, with about 2,700. Because few samples were included, accuracy may have been lower.

Time point here: persistent/refractory GD, antithyroid drugs over 5 years with positive TRAb. From RNA extracted from PBMCs, the TCR library was made. The patients included were those that came from an endocrinology department in Xi'an, China. According to the study, TCR beta libraries were built with iRepertoire HTBI primers and CDR3-region Arm-PCR. TCRdb analysed the multiplex PCR reads with MiXCR anew, one entry per CDR3 protein. The sample shows 400,000 to 600,000 distinct CDR3 sequences, about 22% of them seen only once. The rearrangement links TRBV11-2 to TRBJ2-3; D remains unclear. The sequencing used peripheral blood mononuclear cells (PBMCs), collected when the disease was refractory, from a patient treated with antithyroid drugs. This receptor was identified in a female donor with Graves disease. CDR3 DNA: TGTGCCAGCAGCCCAACAGAAGATGGGAGCACAGATACGCAGTATTTT. Its translation: CASSPTEDGSTDTQYF.